This T cell receptor (beta chain) was sequenced during a study of TIL therapy for anti-PD-1-resistant metastatic lung cancer. The study's findings and limits: Patients were highly selected, enriched for treatment-naive, never-smoker and oncogene-addicted cases.

Worth noting for this clone: Its antigen is unknown.

The CDR3 covers 16 residues. The germline V gene has CDR1 SNHLY and CDR2 FYNNEI. Trimming removed 5 bases from V and 3 bases from J, with 18 bases in between. As to time point: pre-treatment sample, taken before nivolumab and TIL therapy. The immunoSEQ assay was v3. Clones were read by immunoSEQ multiplex PCR, and TCRdb kept only the in-frame ones, dropping some. The table records more than 45,000 clones, about nine tenths of them present only once. The material sequenced was blood, taken at baseline. The chain uses TRBV2 and TRBJ2-3, with D possibly being TRBD2 (7 bases). The origin of this receptor is a person aged 25-85 years with non-small cell lung cancer. CDR3: CASSRGAAGRTDTQYF. In nucleotides, the CDR3 is TGTGCCAGCAGTCGGGGGGCGGCAGGGAGAACAGATACGCAGTATTTT.